The 15 T cell receptor beta chains below were found in one sample sequenced in a study of blood T cell repertoires in COVID-19. TCRdb's copy holds only in-frame clones and misses some; the assay was immunoSEQ multiplex PCR. Of 180,000 or so clones in the sample, 65% to 85% were seen once. The sequencing sample was made of peripheral blood. These TCRs come from a woman in her 40s with COVID-19, enrolled during active disease.

This sequence joins TRBV7-9 and TRBJ1-5; TRBD1 agrees at 12 bases. CDR1 is SEHNR, CDR2 FQNEAQ, per germline (reference sequence). V gave up 4 bases and J gave up 7 bases; unmatched junction bases: 8. The CDR3 runs 16 residues. CDR3 sequence reads: CASSSGDRGLRQPQHF. CDR3 DNA: TGTGCCAGCAGCTCCGGGGACAGGGGGCTGCGACAGCCCCAGCATTTT.

V is TRBV24-1 and J is TRBJ2-7; 8 bases agree with TRBD1. Germline assignment: CDR1 KGHDR and CDR2 SFDVKD. The CDR3 is made up of 14 amino acids. After removal of 7 bases from V and 7 bases from J, the junction contained 11 bases not matched to a gene. The CDR3 nucleotides are TGTGCCACCAGCCACGGGACAGGTATGGAAGAGCAGTACTTC. Translating it yields CATSHGTGMEEQYF.

The V and J genes are TRBV7-8 and TRBJ1-2; D is perhaps TRBD1 (5 bases). Per germline, CDR1 SGHVS and CDR2 FQNEAQ. V gave up 5 bases and J gave up 8 bases, with 21 bases separating them. The length of the CDR3 is 15 residues. CDR3 in amino acids: CASSQQIRGLGGYTF. In nucleotides, the CDR3 is TGTGCCAGCAGCCAACAAATCCGGGGGTTAGGCGGCTACACCTTC. Supplemented by reference TRBV7-8 and TRBJ1-2, the full variable domain reads GAGVSQSPRYKVAKRGQDVALRCDPISGHVSLFWYQQALGQGPEFLTYFQNEAQLDKSGLPSDRFFAERPEGSVSTLKIQRTQQEDSAVYLCASSQQIRGLGGYTFGSGTRLTVV.

J is TRBJ2-3 and V is TRBV10-1; TRBD2 matches at 8 bases. The CDR3 sequence is 15 residues long. Germline V gene lookup returns CDR1 WNHNN and CDR2 SYGVQD (reference sequence). V was pared by 3 bases and J by 3 bases, with 5 bases of the junction left unmatched. CDR3 sequence: CASSDPGLGTDTQYF. For the CDR3, the DNA is TGCGCCAGCAGTGACCCGGGACTAGGTACAGATACGCAGTATTTT.

Only a few counts were recorded for this clone. This chain uses TRBV7-6 with TRBJ1-4; 7 positions agree with TRBD1. Unmatched junction bases numbered 3, after V lost 2 bases and J lost 3 bases. The CDR3 is 15 amino acids. CDR1 and CDR2 (germline): SGHVS, FNYEAQ. This CDR3 is CASSLTGAANEKLFF. The CDR3 bases are TGTGCCAGCAGCTTAACAGGGGCGGCTAATGAAAAACTGTTTTTT.

This sequence joins TRBV10-2 and TRBJ2-1; 13 positions match TRBD2. The CDR3 is 18 amino acids. Germline loops: CDR1 WSHSY, CDR2 SAAADI. Trimming took 6 bases from V and 7 from J; bases not matched to a gene: 15. Here the CDR3 reads CASSGWTSGSPYGNEQFF. As DNA, the CDR3 is TGCGCCAGCAGCGGGTGGACTAGCGGGAGCCCCTATGGGAATGAGCAGTTCTTC.

This chain connects TRBV6-5 to TRBJ2-2, with D unresolved. V lost 4 bases to trimming and J lost 7 bases, with 7 bases between them. Germline V CDR1 and CDR2: MNHEY, SVGAGI. The CDR3 length is 12 residues. In DNA form, the CDR3 reads TGTGCCAGCAGTTTCACGGGCGGGGAGCTGTTTTTT. This sequence encodes CASSFTGGELFF.

The chain links TRBV10-3 to TRBJ2-7; 7 bases are a match to TRBD2. CDR3 size: 14 residues. The germline V gene has CDR1 ENHRY and CDR2 SYGVKD. The ends lost 2 bases at V and 0 bases at J; junction bases unmatched: 1. CDR3 loop: CAISEASGSYEQYF. The DNA of the CDR3 is TGTGCCATCAGTGAGGCTAGCGGCTCCTACGAGCAGTACTTC.

The chain is built from TRBV7-7 and TRBJ2-5; 11 nucleotides agree with TRBD2. This CDR3 is built from 15 residues. V lost 5 bases to trimming and J lost 1 base; unmatched junction nucleotides: 3. Per germline, CDR1 SSHAT and CDR2 FNYEAQ (reference sequence). The CDR3 is CASSSSGGAQETQYF. CDR3 DNA: TGTGCCAGCAGCAGTAGCGGGGGGGCCCAAGAGACCCAGTACTTC.

The chain uses TRBV6-5 and TRBJ1-3, with D maybe TRBD1 (6 bases). This CDR3 region has 15 residues. The V gene lost 6 bases and the J gene lost 4 bases, with 16 bases spanning the gap. The V gene's germline CDR1 is MNHEY and CDR2 SVGAGI. CDR3 coding DNA: TGTGCCAGCAGGGCAGGGGCTTCGGTCGGAAACACCATATATTTT. Amino acid sequence: CASRAGASVGNTIYF.

The CDR3 nucleotides read TGTGCCAGCAGTCCTTTCTCTGGGGCCAACGTCCTGACTTTC. Translating it yields CASSPFSGANVLTF. The V and J genes are TRBV6-4 and TRBJ2-6; D remains unclear. Germline CDR1 and CDR2: MRHNA and SNTAGT. This CDR3 region has 14 residues. V was shortened by 5 bases and J by 0 bases, with 5 bases between the two germline ends.

The chain uses TRBV28 and TRBJ2-5; TRBD2 matches at 9 bases. Germline CDR1 MDHEN, CDR2 SYDVKM. Trimming removed 4 bases from V and 2 bases from J; junction bases left unmatched: 8. The CDR3 totals 16 residues. The CDR3 DNA reads TGTGCCAGCAGTTCGGTACTAGCGGGTATTCAAGAGACCCAGTACTTC. This codes for CASSSVLAGIQETQYF.

The chain combines TRBV6-5 with TRBJ2-5; the D gene is possibly TRBD1 (5 bases). Germline V gives CDR1 MNHEY, CDR2 SVGAGI. With 6 bases removed from V and 4 bases from J, the gap between germline ends came to 9 bases. There are 12 residues in the CDR3. CDR3 sequence reads: CASRAGRETQYF. CDR3 nucleotides: TGTGCCAGCAGGGCAGGGCGAGAGACCCAGTACTTC.

The chain is built from TRBV11-3 and TRBJ2-5; TRBD2 might be the D (5 bases). CDR1 is SGHNT and CDR2 is YENEEA in the germline V gene. This CDR3 has 13 amino acids. V was trimmed by 3 bases and J by 7 bases, leaving 12 bases between them. The CDR3 loop is CASSFGEKGTQYF. The CDR3 nucleotides read TGTGCCAGCAGCTTCGGGGAGAAGGGGACCCAGTACTTC.

The chain uses TRBV16 and TRBJ1-4, with 9 positions matching TRBD1. V was clipped by 4 bases and J by 7 bases; unmatched bases: 10. Germline-derived CDR1 and CDR2 are KGHSY and FQNENV. This CDR3 region has 16 residues. DNA of the CDR3: TGTGCCAGCAGCCTTCGGGTTGGGACAGGGAGTGAAAAACTGTTTTTT. Translating it yields CASSLRVGTGSEKLFF. Together with reference TRBV16 and TRBJ1-4, the CDR3 gives the full variable domain: GEEVAQTPKHLVRGEGQKAKLYCAPIKGHSYVFWYQQVLKNEFKFLISFQNENVFDETGMPKERFSAKCLPNSPCSLEIQATKLEDSAVYFCASSLRVGTGSEKLFFGSGTQLSVL.